This T cell receptor (beta chain) was profiled in a study of hypomethylating agent response in myelodysplastic syndrome. Across the whole study: Either azacitidine (about 70% of the 11) or decitabine (3 of 11) was given.

This CDR3 has 12 amino acids. CDR1 GTSNPN and CDR2 SVGIG come from the germline V gene (reference sequence). With 6 bases clipped from V and 7 bases from J, the junction kept 6 bases outside the gene matches. Some clones are missing from TCRdb's copy, which holds only in-frame ones; the method was immunoSEQ multiplex PCR. The table has 3,000 to 3,500 clones, approximately 78% seen once. This chain connects TRBV30 to TRBJ2-4; TRBD1 matches 7 bases. The receptor was derived from a human donor with myelodysplastic syndrome. The source material was bone marrow, sampled before or after starting hypomethylating agent treatment for myelodysplastic syndrome (not recorded which). CDR3 DNA sequence: TGTGCCTGCATCAACAGGGGCAACATTCAGTACTTC. This gives the protein CACINRGNIQYF.